What follows are 19 T cell receptor beta chains derived from one specimen sequenced in a study of control samples from healthy donors and cancer patients. Libraries were prepared by immunoSEQ multiplex PCR; TCRdb keeps only in-frame clonotypes and omits some of them. The table records about 200,000 clones, 91% of them present only once. The specimen sequenced was blood. These receptors were taken from a young man in good health.

V and J are TRBV15 and TRBJ1-4, with 7 nucleotides matching TRBD1. Looked up from germline, CDR1 is LNHNV and CDR2 is YYDKDF (reference sequence). The J segment lost 8 bases and the V segment lost 5 bases, leaving 5 bases of the junction unmatched. The CDR3 sequence is 13 residues long. CDR3 in amino acids: CATSRRTGEKLFF. DNA of the CDR3: TGTGCCACCAGCCGTAGGACAGGCGAAAAACTGTTTTTT.

V usage is TRBV7-2 and J usage is TRBJ1-1; a possible D gene is TRBD1 (5 bases). Germline CDR1 reads SGHTA; CDR2 reads FQGNSA. Trimming took off 4 bases at V and 0 bases at J, with 12 bases between the two ends. The CDR3 runs to 15 residues. The CDR3 DNA reads as TGTGCCAGCAGCTCGCAAGGGACTGTGAACACTGAAGCTTTCTTT. Protein sequence: CASSSQGTVNTEAFF.

The chain has TRBV7-9 and TRBJ2-7, with TRBD1 matching over 8 bases. This CDR3 contains 16 residues. Germline V lookup: CDR1 SEHNR, CDR2 FQNEAQ (reference sequence). The ends lost 5 bases at V and 0 bases at J; junction bases unmatched: 9. The DNA for the CDR3 is TGTGCCAGCAGCCCGACAGGGGTGGGATTCTCCTACGAGCAGTACTTC. Translation gives CASSPTGVGFSYEQYF.

V and J are TRBV27 and TRBJ1-5; D is perhaps TRBD1 (5 bases). Germline CDR1 MNHEY, CDR2 SMNVEV (reference sequence). The V end was cut by 5 bases, the J end by 5 bases, with 10 bases between. CDR3 length: 13 amino acids. CDR3 sequence reads: CASSGDRDQPQHF. As DNA, the CDR3 is TGTGCCAGCAGTGGGGACCGAGATCAGCCCCAGCATTTT.

The rearrangement links TRBV27 to TRBJ1-6; 8 bases agree with TRBD1. Germline V gives CDR1 MNHEY, CDR2 SMNVEV (reference sequence). V lost 3 bases, J lost 0 bases, and 1 base stayed unmatched. The CDR3 is 16 amino acids. The CDR3 spells CASSFQGASYNSPLHF. The CDR3, as DNA: TGTGCCAGCAGTTTCCAGGGGGCCTCCTATAATTCACCCCTCCACTTT.

The rearrangement uses TRBV5-1 and TRBJ1-5; D unresolved. V lost 2 bases to trimming and J lost 0 bases, with 18 bases between them. The length of the CDR3 is 18 residues. CDR1 and CDR2 (germline): SGHRS, YFSETQ. CDR3 DNA: TGCGCCAGCAGCTTCGGTCAAACCGACCCGGATAGCAATCAGCCCCAGCATTTT. Translated, it gives CASSFGQTDPDSNQPQHF. Complete variable domain (other parts from reference TRBV5-1 and TRBJ1-5): KAGVTQTPRYLIKTRGQQVTLSCSPISGHRSVSWYQQTPGQGLQFLFEYFSETQRNKGNFPGRFSGRQFSNSRSEMNVSTLELGDSALYLCASSFGQTDPDSNQPQHFGDGTRLSIL.

The genes are TRBV5-5 and TRBJ1-4; D call uncertain. Between the trimmed V and J ends, which lost 0 bases and 3 bases, there was a span of 9 bases. Looked up from germline, CDR1 is SGHKS and CDR2 is YYEKEE (reference sequence). The CDR3 is 15 amino acids. CDR3 sequence: CASSLVGSSNEKLFF. CDR3 nucleotides: TGTGCCAGCAGCTTGGTCGGGAGTTCTAATGAAAAACTGTTTTTT.

The V call is TRBV3-1 (or the pseudogene TRBV3-2), the J call TRBJ2-6, with D uncertain. The V gene lost 10 bases and the J gene lost 0 bases, with 13 bases spanning the gap. The CDR3 is 15 residues long. Germline lookup yields CDR1 LGHDT and CDR2 YNNKEL (reference sequence). CDR3 loop: CAKGRRFSGANVLTF. The CDR3 nucleotides read TGTGCCAAAGGACGTAGATTCTCTGGGGCCAACGTCCTGACTTTC.

The chain has TRBV2 and TRBJ1-3, with no clear D. Germline values: CDR1 SNHLY, CDR2 FYNNEI. The CDR3 is 16 amino acids. Trimming stripped 3 bases from V and 0 bases from J, with 12 bases between. CDR3 loop: CASSEHSLASGNTIYF. In nucleotides, the CDR3 is TGTGCCAGCAGTGAGCACAGCCTAGCCTCTGGAAACACCATATATTTT.

This sequence joins TRBV4-2 and TRBJ1-4; 7 bases map to TRBD1. J gave up 5 bases and V 1 base, and 4 bases lay outside the gene matches. This CDR3 spans 15 amino acids. CDR1 and CDR2 from the germline V gene are LGHNA and YNFKEQ. The DNA of the CDR3 is TGTGCCAGCAGCCAAGGTACAGGGGCGAATGAAAAACTGTTTTTT. Translating gives CASSQGTGANEKLFF.

The chain is built from TRBV2 and TRBJ1-2; D is perhaps TRBD1 (6 bases). This CDR3 is 13 amino acids long. V gave up 8 bases and J gave up 8 bases, with 18 bases separating them. Germline V gene lookup returns CDR1 SNHLY and CDR2 FYNNEI. The CDR3 reads CASGGQTPGGYTF. In nucleotides, the CDR3 is TGTGCCAGCGGAGGACAGACCCCGGGGGGCTACACCTTC.

V gene TRBV27 combines with J gene TRBJ1-5; D is undetermined. Germline V gene data show CDR1 as MNHEY and CDR2 as SMNVEV (reference sequence). CDR3 length equals 14 residues. Trimming left V 2 bases short and J 2 bases short, with 7 bases between. CDR3 protein: CASSLGGRNQPQHF. The CDR3 nucleotides are TGTGCCAGCAGTTTAGGCGGGCGCAATCAGCCCCAGCATTTT.

This chain joins TRBV29-1 and TRBJ2-3; D might be TRBD1 (6 bases). CDR3 length: 17 residues. CDR1 and CDR2 from the germline V gene are SQVTM and ANQGSEA. Trimming shortened V by 6 bases and J by 0 bases, and 22 bases separated the two germline ends. This chain's CDR3 is CSVPGTTRPGSTDTQYF. CDR3 nucleotide sequence: TGCAGCGTCCCCGGGACAACAAGGCCGGGGAGCACAGATACGCAGTATTTT.

The V call is TRBV6-6, the J call TRBJ2-6; D unresolved. The germline V gene encodes CDR1 MNHNY and CDR2 SVGAGI (reference sequence). Trimming removed 0 bases at V and 4 bases at J, with 7 bases between. The CDR3 is 15 residues long. For the CDR3, the DNA is TGTGCCAGCAGTTACTCAGGGAACGGGGCCAACGTCCTGACTTTC. Translated, it gives CASSYSGNGANVLTF.

The table lists this clone with a count of one. The chain carries TRBV19 and TRBJ2-3, with 11 bases that match TRBD2. The CDR3 loop spans 18 amino acids. Germline V gene data show CDR1 as LNHDA and CDR2 as SQIVND (reference sequence). V shed 5 bases and J 4 bases; nucleotides not matched to a gene: 14. The CDR3 here is CASSETRRLAGQADTQYF. CDR3 bases: TGTGCCAGTAGTGAAACCCGCCGACTAGCGGGGCAGGCAGATACGCAGTATTTT.

The V and J genes are TRBV24-1 and TRBJ1-5; D gene unclear. V lost 7 bases and J lost 3, with 6 bases in between. Germline values: CDR1 KGHDR, CDR2 SFDVKD. The CDR3 is 12 amino acids. The CDR3 protein is CATSVNNQPQHF. The CDR3 region has the DNA TGTGCCACCAGCGTGAACAATCAGCCCCAGCATTTT.

The V gene is TRBV18, the J gene TRBJ1-1; TRBD1 matches 10 bases. Germline V gives CDR1 KGHSH, CDR2 LQKENI. The CDR3 consists of 14 residues. The V and J ends lost 1 base and 5 bases, in that order; junction bases with no gene match: 1. CDR3 region: CASSPRGQGTEAFF. CDR3 DNA sequence: TGTGCCAGCTCACCACGGGGACAGGGGACTGAAGCTTTCTTT.

The chain has TRBV3-1 (or the pseudogene TRBV3-2) and TRBJ1-1; the D is unclear. Germline assignment: CDR1 LGHDT and CDR2 YNNKEL (reference sequence). There are 13 residues in the CDR3. The V and J ends lost 3 bases and 0 bases respectively, with 5 bases between them. CDR3 in amino acids: CASSQGVNTEAFF. As DNA, the CDR3 is TGTGCCAGCAGCCAGGGCGTGAACACTGAAGCTTTCTTT.

This chain joins TRBV7-9 and TRBJ2-1; a possible D gene is TRBD2 (6 bases). CDR1 and CDR2 from the germline V gene are SEHNR and FQNEAQ (reference sequence). The CDR3 is made up of 15 amino acids. Trimming took off 5 bases at V and 3 bases at J, with 14 bases between the two ends. CDR3 coding DNA: TGTGCCAGCAGCCCGAGGGGCGGGGTCTACAATGAGCAGTTCTTC. Its protein is CASSPRGGVYNEQFF.